This T cell receptor (beta chain) came from a study of CD8+ T cells in alopecia areata. For the study at large: Oral tofacitinib, 5 to 10 mg twice daily, was given in an open-label trial. General study points: Higher clonality and more expanded CD8+ clones appeared in lesional than normal scalp.

RNA, once extracted, was reverse transcribed into cDNA for use as the sequencing template. The method was immunoSEQ multiplex PCR; TCRdb's version includes in-frame clones alone and lacks a portion of them. This table holds some 160,000 clones, 55% to 75% found once. Turning to this clone: Its target is not known.

Germline CDR1 and CDR2: SQVTM and ANQGSEA. The CDR3 covers 18 residues. Between the trimmed V and J ends, which lost 7 bases and 0 bases, there was a span of 25 bases. Treatment indicated: oral pan-JAK inhibitor, 5-10 mg twice daily. PBMCs, the starting material, were the source of sorted CD4+ and CD8+ T cells. The chain joins TRBV29-1 to TRBJ2-1; D call uncertain. This sequence originates from a human donor with alopecia areata. Sequenced material: CD4+ T cells sorted from blood, taken at week 4, from a patient treated with tofacitinib. CDR3 nucleotides: TGCAGCGCGGCTTCTAATCAAGTTTGGAAGCACTCCTACAATGAGCAGTTCTTC. Translated: CSAASNQVWKHSYNEQFF.